This TCR beta chain was sequenced during a study of blood T cell repertoires in COVID-19. Turning to the study itself: There were acute and convalescent COVID-19 samples, and they came from the United States, Italy and Spain. PBMCs, B-cell-depleted T cells, or T cells provided the cDNA or gDNA that made up the material.

In the original analysis: Estimated nucleated cell counts came from reference gene primer amplification. Assay used: immunoSEQ multiplex PCR; TCRdb lists only in-frame clones, some missing. V and J calls and clone size come straight from that table; D and trimming were deduced from the DNA. The repertoire holds 50,000 to 75,000 clones, with roughly 91% as singletons. V lost 3 bases and J lost 6, with 12 bases in between. This CDR3 has 13 amino acids. Germline assignment: CDR1 SEHNR and CDR2 FQNEAQ (reference sequence). This clone was recorded a few times. The chain carries TRBV7-9 and TRBJ2-7; D unresolved. Material: peripheral blood. The sequence came from a human donor in a cohort sampled during active COVID-19. The DNA for the CDR3 is TGTGCCAGCAGCTTTCCCACGCTAGGCGAGCAGTACTTC. Its translation is CASSFPTLGEQYF.